These T cell receptor beta chains were read from a single sample in a study of control samples from healthy donors and cancer patients. Measured with immunoSEQ multiplex PCR; TCRdb has only the in-frame clones, and not every one. This table holds about 150,000 clones, 93% found once. What was sequenced was blood. These receptor sequences come from a man aged 50-60 years in good health. The CDR3 runs from the conserved cysteine through the conserved F or W. Fields, in order: CDR3 protein, CDR3 DNA, clone size, V gene, J gene, D gene. The D gene is left open where the match is weak. Clone size appears in some rows only: once, few, many, or a class for an expanded clone.

CDR3aa: CASKSEGSAYEQYF
CDR3nt: TGTGCCAGCAAATCGGAGGGGTCAGCCTACGAGCAGTACTTC
abundance: -
v_gene: TRBV6-5
j_gene: TRBJ2-7
d_gene: -

CDR3aa: CASSLAGDQPQHF
CDR3nt: TGCGCCAGCAGTTTGGCAGGGGATCAGCCCCAGCATTTT
abundance: -
v_gene: TRBV5-1
j_gene: TRBJ1-5
d_gene: -

CDR3aa: CAWSRGFQETQYF
CDR3nt: TGTGCCTGGAGTCGGGGCTTCCAAGAGACCCAGTACTTC
abundance: -
v_gene: TRBV30
j_gene: TRBJ2-5
d_gene: -

CDR3aa: CASSSRTPLNTEAFF
CDR3nt: TGTGCCAGCAGCTCGCGGACACCCCTGAACACTGAAGCTTTCTTT
abundance: -
v_gene: TRBV7-2
j_gene: TRBJ1-1
d_gene: -

CDR3aa: CASSLGRDTEAFF
CDR3nt: TGTGCCAGCAGTTTAGGCAGGGACACTGAAGCTTTCTTT
abundance: -
v_gene: TRBV12-3/TRBV12-4
j_gene: TRBJ1-1
d_gene: -

CDR3aa: CASSVVTGGYGYTF
CDR3nt: TGTGCCAGCAGCGTAGTTACAGGGGGCTATGGCTACACCTTC
abundance: once
v_gene: TRBV9
j_gene: TRBJ1-2
d_gene: TRBD1

CDR3aa: CASSLGRTGGNTIYF
CDR3nt: TGTGCCAGCAGCTTAGGCAGGACAGGAGGAAACACCATATATTTT
abundance: -
v_gene: TRBV7-6
j_gene: TRBJ1-3
d_gene: TRBD1

CDR3aa: CASSLGRADGYTF
CDR3nt: TGTGCCAGCAGCTTAGGAAGGGCGGATGGCTACACCTTC
abundance: -
v_gene: TRBV7-8
j_gene: TRBJ1-2
d_gene: -

CDR3aa: CASSQGNTIYF
CDR3nt: TGTGCCAGCAGCCAAGGAAACACCATATATTTT
abundance: -
v_gene: TRBV28
j_gene: TRBJ1-3
d_gene: -

CDR3aa: CATKERAGTGGKNEQFF
CDR3nt: TGTGCCACCAAAGAGCGTGCCGGGACAGGGGGCAAGAATGAGCAGTTCTTC
abundance: -
v_gene: TRBV19
j_gene: TRBJ2-1
d_gene: TRBD1

CDR3aa: CASSIGTGGLYEQYF
CDR3nt: TGTGCCAGCAGCATTGGGACAGGGGGCCTTTACGAGCAGTACTTC
abundance: -
v_gene: TRBV7-9
j_gene: TRBJ2-7
d_gene: TRBD1

CDR3aa: CASSGQGVGSPLHF
CDR3nt: TGTGCCAGCAGTGGACAGGGGGTGGGTTCACCCCTCCACTTT
abundance: once
v_gene: TRBV2
j_gene: TRBJ1-6
d_gene: TRBD1

CDR3aa: CASTLGGSGNQPQHF
CDR3nt: TGTGCCAGCACGTTAGGGGGGTCCGGCAATCAGCCCCAGCATTTT
abundance: -
v_gene: TRBV2
j_gene: TRBJ1-5
d_gene: -

CDR3aa: CASSGGPRGSYNEQFF
CDR3nt: TGTGCCAGTAGTGGGGGACCGCGGGGCTCCTACAATGAGCAGTTCTTC
abundance: -
v_gene: TRBV19
j_gene: TRBJ2-1
d_gene: -

CDR3aa: CASNFGDSNYGYTF
CDR3nt: TGTGCCAGCAATTTCGGGGATTCTAACTATGGCTACACCTTC
abundance: -
v_gene: TRBV6-5
j_gene: TRBJ1-2
d_gene: -

CDR3aa: CASGLTEVVGELFF
CDR3nt: TGTGCTAGTGGTTTGACGGAGGTTGTTGGGGAGCTGTTTTTT
abundance: -
v_gene: TRBV12-5
j_gene: TRBJ2-2
d_gene: -